These T cell receptor beta chains were read from a single sample in a study of T cells in Graves' hyperthyroidism and ophthalmopathy. TCRdb reanalysed the multiplex PCR reads using MiXCR and keeps one entry per CDR3 protein. In the table there are 700,000 or so distinct CDR3 sequences, around 17% of which are singletons. Sample: blood. These receptors originate from a young man with Graves' hyperthyroidism. Both conserved end residues are part of each CDR3. Each record gives: D gene, J gene, V gene, clone size, CDR3 DNA, CDR3 protein. The D gene is left open where the match is weak. Clone size is not always given. Where it is, it says once, few, many or a class for expanded clones.

D gene: .; J gene: TRBJ2-7; V gene: TRBV12-3/TRBV12-4; clone size: .; CDR3 DNA: TGTGCCAGCAGTTTAAGTCGGCAGGTGGCCTACGAGCAGTACTTC; CDR3 protein: CASSLSRQVAYEQYF
D gene: TRBD2; J gene: TRBJ2-1; V gene: TRBV28; clone size: many; CDR3 DNA: TGTGCCACATCAGCGGGAGGCTCCTACAATGAGCAGTTCTTC; CDR3 protein: CATSAGGSYNEQFF
D gene: TRBD2; J gene: TRBJ2-7; V gene: TRBV6-6; clone size: few; CDR3 DNA: TGTGCCAGCAGTTACTCCCCTAGCGGGAGTGGGTACGAGCAGTACTTC; CDR3 protein: CASSYSPSGSGYEQYF
D gene: .; J gene: TRBJ2-5; V gene: TRBV20-1; clone size: many; CDR3 DNA: TGCAGTGCTAGAGGGTCCCGGGGCAGGGGAGAGACCCAGTACTTC; CDR3 protein: CSARGSRGRGETQYF
D gene: .; J gene: TRBJ2-7; V gene: TRBV5-5; clone size: few; CDR3 DNA: TGTGCCAGCAGCTCTGCTGGGGGTGTGGCATCCTACGAGCAGTACTTC; CDR3 protein: CASSSAGGVASYEQYF
D gene: TRBD2; J gene: TRBJ2-2; V gene: TRBV4-1; clone size: .; CDR3 DNA: TGCGCCAGCAGCCAAGCGGGAGGGTGGACCGGGGAGCTGTTTTTT; CDR3 protein: CASSQAGGWTGELFF
D gene: .; J gene: TRBJ2-7; V gene: TRBV2; clone size: .; CDR3 DNA: TGTGCCAGCAGTACAGAAGCCGGAAGATACGAGCAGTACTTC; CDR3 protein: CASSTEAGRYEQYF
D gene: TRBD2; J gene: TRBJ2-1; V gene: TRBV13; clone size: many; CDR3 DNA: TGTGCCAGCAGCTTAAATGCGGGAGACTCCAGCGAGCAGTTCTTC; CDR3 protein: CASSLNAGDSSEQFF
D gene: .; J gene: TRBJ2-7; V gene: TRBV9; clone size: .; CDR3 DNA: TGTGCCAGCAGCGCCCATGTGGGGGGAGCAGGGGGACGCTACGAGCAGTACTTC; CDR3 protein: CASSAHVGGAGGRYEQYF
D gene: .; J gene: TRBJ2-2; V gene: TRBV27; clone size: .; CDR3 DNA: TGTGCCAGCAGTCGGGTTTCCGGGGAGCTGTTTTTT; CDR3 protein: CASSRVSGELFF
D gene: TRBD1; J gene: TRBJ1-5; V gene: TRBV20-1; clone size: .; CDR3 DNA: TGCAGTGCTAGAGATCCGGGACAGGGAAGGAATCAGCCCCAGCATTTT; CDR3 protein: CSARDPGQGRNQPQHF
D gene: .; J gene: TRBJ2-4; V gene: TRBV2; clone size: many; CDR3 DNA: TGTGCCAGCAGGACCGGGCTCACAACCGTTAAAAACATTCAGTACTTC; CDR3 protein: CASRTGLTTVKNIQYF
D gene: .; J gene: TRBJ2-3; V gene: TRBV29-1; clone size: .; CDR3 DNA: TGCAGCGTTCAGAGGAGGGAAACCCTCCTCACAGATACGCAGTATTTT; CDR3 protein: CSVQRRETLLTDTQYF
D gene: .; J gene: TRBJ1-1; V gene: TRBV3-1; clone size: .; CDR3 DNA: TGTGCCAGCAGCCAACCCTCCAGGGGGAACACTGAAGCTTTCTTT; CDR3 protein: CASSQPSRGNTEAFF
D gene: .; J gene: TRBJ2-7; V gene: TRBV7-9; clone size: many; CDR3 DNA: TGTGCCAGCAGCTTAGTCGGATACTACGAGCAGTACTTC; CDR3 protein: CASSLVGYYEQYF
D gene: .; J gene: TRBJ2-3; V gene: TRBV20-1; clone size: many; CDR3 DNA: TGCAGTGCGGACGACGGTGGGGGAGGGGGAGCAGATACGCAGTATTTT; CDR3 protein: CSADDGGGGGADTQYF
D gene: .; J gene: TRBJ2-1; V gene: TRBV30; clone size: .; CDR3 DNA: TGTGCCTGGAGTGTATCCCGGGCCCCCCACAATGAGCAGTTCTTC; CDR3 protein: CAWSVSRAPHNEQFF
D gene: .; J gene: TRBJ2-1; V gene: TRBV11-1; clone size: .; CDR3 DNA: TGTGCCAGCAGAGGGAGCATCTACAATGAGCAGTTCTTC; CDR3 protein: CASRGSIYNEQFF
D gene: TRBD2; J gene: TRBJ2-5; V gene: TRBV6-2/TRBV6-3; clone size: .; CDR3 DNA: TGTGCCAGCAGAGATAGCGGGAGGGTAGAGACCCAGTACTTC; CDR3 protein: CASRDSGRVETQYF
D gene: TRBD1; J gene: TRBJ1-5; V gene: TRBV7-2; clone size: many; CDR3 DNA: TGTGCCAGCAGCTTAAGGACAGGGCAAGGTCAGCCCCAGCATTTT; CDR3 protein: CASSLRTGQGQPQHF
D gene: TRBD2; J gene: TRBJ2-1; V gene: TRBV20-1; clone size: many; CDR3 DNA: TGCAGTGCTAGAAGCCCCCAAGCGGGAGGTTGGGATGAGCAGTTCTTC; CDR3 protein: CSARSPQAGGWDEQFF
D gene: .; J gene: TRBJ2-1; V gene: TRBV10-3; clone size: few; CDR3 DNA: TGTGCCATCAGTCCCTTTATCGACGGATCCTACAATGAGCAGTTCTTC; CDR3 protein: CAISPFIDGSYNEQFF
D gene: .; J gene: TRBJ1-1; V gene: TRBV6-5; clone size: .; CDR3 DNA: TGTGCCAGCAGTTACTCACTACAGGTGCACACTGAAGCTTTCTTT; CDR3 protein: CASSYSLQVHTEAFF
D gene: TRBD2; J gene: TRBJ2-7; V gene: TRBV6-5; clone size: many; CDR3 DNA: TGTGCCAGCAGTTACTCGTCTAGCGGTGCCTACGAGCAGTACTTC; CDR3 protein: CASSYSSSGAYEQYF
D gene: .; J gene: TRBJ1-1; V gene: TRBV20-1; clone size: many; CDR3 DNA: TGCAGTGCTAGGAGAGGGGGGGTCACTGAAGCTTTCTTT; CDR3 protein: CSARRGGVTEAFF
D gene: .; J gene: TRBJ1-1; V gene: TRBV28; clone size: .; CDR3 DNA: TGTGCCAGCAGTTTATGGAGTGCGTCCACTGAAGCTTTCTTT; CDR3 protein: CASSLWSASTEAFF
D gene: TRBD1; J gene: TRBJ2-7; V gene: TRBV7-8; clone size: many; CDR3 DNA: TGTGCCAGCAGCATAGACAGGGACTACGAGCAGTACTTC; CDR3 protein: CASSIDRDYEQYF
D gene: TRBD1; J gene: TRBJ1-1; V gene: TRBV28; clone size: many; CDR3 DNA: TGTGCCAGCAGTCGACCCCGGACAGGGGCTGAAGCTTTCTTT; CDR3 protein: CASSRPRTGAEAFF
D gene: TRBD1; J gene: TRBJ1-4; V gene: TRBV7-9; clone size: .; CDR3 DNA: TGTGCCAGCAGCCCCGCGGGACAGGGGCTCTCAGGAAAACTGTTTTTT; CDR3 protein: CASSPAGQGLSGKLFF
D gene: TRBD2; J gene: TRBJ2-5; V gene: TRBV6-2/TRBV6-3; clone size: many; CDR3 DNA: TGTGCCAGCGTTGGGGGACTAGCTGGGACCCAGTACTTC; CDR3 protein: CASVGGLAGTQYF
D gene: .; J gene: TRBJ1-1; V gene: TRBV4-1; clone size: .; CDR3 DNA: TGCGCCAGCAGCCGCGGAGAAAGGGTGGAGGGGAACACTGAAGCTTTCTTT; CDR3 protein: CASSRGERVEGNTEAFF
D gene: TRBD2; J gene: TRBJ2-3; V gene: TRBV7-6; clone size: .; CDR3 DNA: TGTGCCGGCAGCTTAGACGTTCCGGGAGGGGAAGATACGCAGTATTTT; CDR3 protein: CAGSLDVPGGEDTQYF
D gene: .; J gene: TRBJ1-1; V gene: TRBV5-8; clone size: many; CDR3 DNA: TGTGCCAGCAGCTTCCGGGACCTAGGCTCGGACACTGAAGCTTTCTTT; CDR3 protein: CASSFRDLGSDTEAFF
D gene: .; J gene: TRBJ2-2; V gene: TRBV6-1; clone size: many; CDR3 DNA: TGTGCCAGCCAGGGGCTCGACGGGGAGACCGGGGAGCTGTTTTTT; CDR3 protein: CASQGLDGETGELFF
D gene: .; J gene: TRBJ1-5; V gene: TRBV12-3/TRBV12-4; clone size: many; CDR3 DNA: TGTGCCAGCAGTCGCGACAGTTCCAATCAGCCCCAGCATTTT; CDR3 protein: CASSRDSSNQPQHF
D gene: TRBD1; J gene: TRBJ1-3; V gene: TRBV29-1; clone size: .; CDR3 DNA: TGCAGCGTTGCGGGACAGGACCTGCCTGGAAACACCATATATTTT; CDR3 protein: CSVAGQDLPGNTIYF
D gene: .; J gene: TRBJ2-4; V gene: TRBV4-2; clone size: .; CDR3 DNA: TGTGCCAGCAGCCGAGACATCCTAGCCAAAAACATTCAGTACTTC; CDR3 protein: CASSRDILAKNIQYF
D gene: TRBD1; J gene: TRBJ2-1; V gene: TRBV27; clone size: many; CDR3 DNA: TGTGCCAGCAGTCTGACGACAGGGGGGGCCTACAATGAGCAGTTCTTC; CDR3 protein: CASSLTTGGAYNEQFF
D gene: .; J gene: TRBJ2-7; V gene: TRBV20-1; clone size: .; CDR3 DNA: TGCAGTGCTAGAGGGGTATTCTACGAGCAGTACTTC; CDR3 protein: CSARGVFYEQYF
D gene: .; J gene: TRBJ1-1; V gene: TRBV5-1; clone size: .; CDR3 DNA: TGCGCCAGCAGCGGTCAGGGGCTGAACACTGAAGCTTTCTTT; CDR3 protein: CASSGQGLNTEAFF
D gene: .; J gene: TRBJ2-7; V gene: TRBV27; clone size: few; CDR3 DNA: TGTGCCAGCACCTCTAGGCCGGGGGACTACGAGCAGTACTTC; CDR3 protein: CASTSRPGDYEQYF
D gene: .; J gene: TRBJ2-3; V gene: TRBV29-1; clone size: many; CDR3 DNA: TGCAGCGTCGCGGGACTCTACACAGATACGCAGTATTTT; CDR3 protein: CSVAGLYTDTQYF
D gene: .; J gene: TRBJ1-1; V gene: TRBV4-2; clone size: few; CDR3 DNA: TGTGCCAGCAGCCGCAGGGATTCGAACACTGAAGCTTTCTTT; CDR3 protein: CASSRRDSNTEAFF
D gene: TRBD2; J gene: TRBJ2-1; V gene: TRBV18; clone size: many; CDR3 DNA: TGTGCCAGCTCACCACTAGCGGGAGCCTACAATGAGCAGTTCTTC; CDR3 protein: CASSPLAGAYNEQFF
D gene: .; J gene: TRBJ1-5; V gene: TRBV28; clone size: many; CDR3 DNA: TGTGCCAGCAGTTTCGCGGGACACCCAAATCAGCCCCAGCATTTT; CDR3 protein: CASSFAGHPNQPQHF
D gene: TRBD2; J gene: TRBJ2-5; V gene: TRBV19; clone size: .; CDR3 DNA: TGTGCCAGTAGCCAGGAGGGAGGGTCCCAGTACTTC; CDR3 protein: CASSQEGGSQYF
D gene: TRBD1; J gene: TRBJ1-4; V gene: TRBV27; clone size: .; CDR3 DNA: TGTGCCAGCAGTTCACCGGGACAGGGAATAGGCGAAAAACTGTTTTTT; CDR3 protein: CASSSPGQGIGEKLFF
D gene: TRBD2; J gene: TRBJ2-1; V gene: TRBV18; clone size: few; CDR3 DNA: TGTGCCAGCTCACCACCCAGCGGGAGGGTCTCCTACAATGAGCAGTTCTTC; CDR3 protein: CASSPPSGRVSYNEQFF
D gene: TRBD2; J gene: TRBJ2-1; V gene: TRBV7-9; clone size: .; CDR3 DNA: TGTGCCAGCAGCCGCGGGCGACTAGCGGGAAGCTCCTACAATGAGCAGTTCTTC; CDR3 protein: CASSRGRLAGSSYNEQFF
D gene: TRBD2; J gene: TRBJ2-3; V gene: TRBV2; clone size: few; CDR3 DNA: TGTGCCAGTTTCGGGACTAGCGGGAGTTTATGTACGCAGTATTTT; CDR3 protein: CASFGTSGSLCTQYF
D gene: .; J gene: TRBJ2-7; V gene: TRBV6-9; clone size: few; CDR3 DNA: TGTGCCAGCAGTTACTTACCCAGGGCTACCTACGAGCAGTACTTC; CDR3 protein: CASSYLPRATYEQYF
D gene: TRBD2; J gene: TRBJ2-5; V gene: TRBV7-9; clone size: many; CDR3 DNA: TGTGCCAGCAACCCGACGGGGGGGGAAGAGACCCAGTACTTC; CDR3 protein: CASNPTGGEETQYF